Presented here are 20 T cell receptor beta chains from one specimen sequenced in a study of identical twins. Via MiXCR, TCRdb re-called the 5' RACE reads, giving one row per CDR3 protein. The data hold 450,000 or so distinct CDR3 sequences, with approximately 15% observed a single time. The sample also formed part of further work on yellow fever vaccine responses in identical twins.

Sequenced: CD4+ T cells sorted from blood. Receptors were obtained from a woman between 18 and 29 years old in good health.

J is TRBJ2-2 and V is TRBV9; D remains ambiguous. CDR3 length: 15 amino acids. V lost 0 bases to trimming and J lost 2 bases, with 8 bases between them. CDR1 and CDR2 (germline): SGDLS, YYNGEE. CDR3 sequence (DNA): TGTGCCAGCAGCGTAGCAGTGGCAAACACCGGGGAGCTGTTTTTT. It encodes CASSVAVANTGELFF.

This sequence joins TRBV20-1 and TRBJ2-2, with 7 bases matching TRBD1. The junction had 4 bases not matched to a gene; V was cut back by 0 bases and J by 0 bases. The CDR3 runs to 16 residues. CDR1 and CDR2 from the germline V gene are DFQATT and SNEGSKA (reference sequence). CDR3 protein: CSAREVQGANTGELFF. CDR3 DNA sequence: TGCAGTGCTAGAGAGGTCCAGGGGGCGAACACCGGGGAGCTGTTTTTT.

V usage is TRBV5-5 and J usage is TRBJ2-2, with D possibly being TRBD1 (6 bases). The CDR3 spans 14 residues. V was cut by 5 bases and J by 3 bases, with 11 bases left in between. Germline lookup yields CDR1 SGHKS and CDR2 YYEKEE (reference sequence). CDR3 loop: CASSGYRDTGELFF. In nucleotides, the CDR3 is TGTGCCAGCAGTGGGTACAGGGACACCGGGGAGCTGTTTTTT.

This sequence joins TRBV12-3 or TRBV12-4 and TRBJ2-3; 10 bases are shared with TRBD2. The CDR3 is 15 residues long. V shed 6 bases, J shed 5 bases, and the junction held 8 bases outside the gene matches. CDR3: CASSASGGNRDTQYF. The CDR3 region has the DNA TGTGCCAGCAGCGCTAGCGGGGGCAATAGAGATACGCAGTATTTT.

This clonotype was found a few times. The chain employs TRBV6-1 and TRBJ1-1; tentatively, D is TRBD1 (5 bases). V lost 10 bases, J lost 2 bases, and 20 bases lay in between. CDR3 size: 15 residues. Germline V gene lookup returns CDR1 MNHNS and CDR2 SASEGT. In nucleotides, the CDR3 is TGTGCCACGGCTACAGGATCGCGCTCAAACACTGAAGCTTTCTTT. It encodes CATATGSRSNTEAFF.

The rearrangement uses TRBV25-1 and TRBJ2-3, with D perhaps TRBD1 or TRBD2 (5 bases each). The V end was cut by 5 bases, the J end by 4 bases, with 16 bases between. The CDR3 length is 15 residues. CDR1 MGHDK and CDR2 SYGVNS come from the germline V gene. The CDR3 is CASSQTGPMADTQYF. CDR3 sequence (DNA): TGTGCCAGCAGTCAAACGGGACCTATGGCAGATACGCAGTATTTT.

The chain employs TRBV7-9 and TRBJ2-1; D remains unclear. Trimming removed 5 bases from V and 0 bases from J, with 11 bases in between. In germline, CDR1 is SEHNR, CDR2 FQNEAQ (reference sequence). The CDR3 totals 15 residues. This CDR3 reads CASSLYPSSYNEQFF. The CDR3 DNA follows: TGTGCCAGCAGCCTCTACCCCAGCTCCTACAATGAGCAGTTCTTC. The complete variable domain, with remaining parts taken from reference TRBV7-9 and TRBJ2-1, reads DTGVSQNPRHKITKRGQNVTFRCDPISEHNRLYWYRQTLGQGPEFLTYFQNEAQLEKSRLLSDRFSAERPKGSFSTLEIQRTEQGDSAMYLCASSLYPSSYNEQFFGPGTRLTVL.

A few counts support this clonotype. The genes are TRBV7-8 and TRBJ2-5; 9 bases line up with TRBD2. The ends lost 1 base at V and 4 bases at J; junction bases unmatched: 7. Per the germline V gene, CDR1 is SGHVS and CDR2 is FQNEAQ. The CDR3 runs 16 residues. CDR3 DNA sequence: TGTGCCAGCAGCTTAGGTGGCCGTAGCGGGGGAGAGACCCAGTACTTC. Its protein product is CASSLGGRSGGETQYF. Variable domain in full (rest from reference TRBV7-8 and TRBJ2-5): GAGVSQSPRYKVAKRGQDVALRCDPISGHVSLFWYQQALGQGPEFLTYFQNEAQLDKSGLPSDRFFAERPEGSVSTLKIQRTQQEDSAVYLCASSLGGRSGGETQYFGPGTRLLVL.

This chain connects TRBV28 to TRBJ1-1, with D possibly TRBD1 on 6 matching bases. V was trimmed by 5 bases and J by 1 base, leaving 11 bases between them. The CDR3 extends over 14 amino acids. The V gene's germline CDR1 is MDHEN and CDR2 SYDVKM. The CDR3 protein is CASSVGGPNTEAFF. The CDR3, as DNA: TGTGCCAGCAGTGTGGGGGGGCCGAACACTGAAGCTTTCTTT.

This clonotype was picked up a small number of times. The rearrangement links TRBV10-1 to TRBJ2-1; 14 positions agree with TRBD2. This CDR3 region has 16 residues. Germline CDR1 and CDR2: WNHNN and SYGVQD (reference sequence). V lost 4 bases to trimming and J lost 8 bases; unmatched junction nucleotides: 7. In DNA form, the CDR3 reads TGCGCCAGCAGTGCGACTAGCGGGAGGGCCCTTCATGAGCAGTTCTTC. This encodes CASSATSGRALHEQFF.

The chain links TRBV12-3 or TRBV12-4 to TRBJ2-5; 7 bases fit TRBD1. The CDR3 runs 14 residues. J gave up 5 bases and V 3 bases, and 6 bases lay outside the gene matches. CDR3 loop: CASSFTTGTETQYF. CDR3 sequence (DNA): TGTGCCAGCAGTTTCACGACAGGGACGGAGACCCAGTACTTC.

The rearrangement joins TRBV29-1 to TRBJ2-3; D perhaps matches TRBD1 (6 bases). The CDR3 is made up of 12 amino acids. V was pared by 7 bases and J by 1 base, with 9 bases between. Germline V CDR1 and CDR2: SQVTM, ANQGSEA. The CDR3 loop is CSERQGTDTQYF. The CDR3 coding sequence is TGCAGCGAACGACAGGGCACAGATACGCAGTATTTT.

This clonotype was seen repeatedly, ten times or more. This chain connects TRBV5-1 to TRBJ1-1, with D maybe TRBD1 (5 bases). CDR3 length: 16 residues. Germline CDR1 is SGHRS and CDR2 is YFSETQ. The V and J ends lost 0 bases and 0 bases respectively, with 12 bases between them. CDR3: CASSLAGTAMNTEAFF. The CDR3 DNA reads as TGCGCCAGCAGCTTGGCCGGGACGGCGATGAACACTGAAGCTTTCTTT.

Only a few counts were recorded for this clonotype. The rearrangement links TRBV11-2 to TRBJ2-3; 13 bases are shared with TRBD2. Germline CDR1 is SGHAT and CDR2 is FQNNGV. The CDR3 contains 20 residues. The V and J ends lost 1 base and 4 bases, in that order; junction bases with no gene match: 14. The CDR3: CASSLVLLAGGSSSSDTQYF. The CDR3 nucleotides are TGTGCCAGCAGCTTAGTTCTACTAGCGGGGGGGTCCTCCAGTTCAGATACGCAGTATTTT. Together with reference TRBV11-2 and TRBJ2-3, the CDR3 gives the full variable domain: EAGVAQSPRYKIIEKRQSVAFWCNPISGHATLYWYQQILGQGPKLLIQFQNNGVVDDSQLPKDRFSAERLKGVDSTLKIQPAKLEDSAVYLCASSLVLLAGGSSSSDTQYFGPGTRLTVL.

The chain's CDR3 is CASTLDRVGYGYTF. In nucleotides, the CDR3 is TGTGCCAGCACCCTCGACAGGGTAGGGTATGGCTACACCTTC. This chain uses TRBV6-1 with TRBJ1-2; TRBD1 matches at 7 bases. The CDR3 spans 14 residues. The V and J ends lost 7 bases and 5 bases, in that order; junction bases with no gene match: 10. Germline CDR1 is MNHNS and CDR2 is SASEGT.

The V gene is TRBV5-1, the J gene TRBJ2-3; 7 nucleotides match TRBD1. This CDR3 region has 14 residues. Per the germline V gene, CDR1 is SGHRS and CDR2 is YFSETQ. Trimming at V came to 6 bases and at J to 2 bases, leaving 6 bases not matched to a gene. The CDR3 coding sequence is TGCGCCAGCAACCCCCAGGGGGACACAGATACGCAGTATTTT. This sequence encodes CASNPQGDTDTQYF.

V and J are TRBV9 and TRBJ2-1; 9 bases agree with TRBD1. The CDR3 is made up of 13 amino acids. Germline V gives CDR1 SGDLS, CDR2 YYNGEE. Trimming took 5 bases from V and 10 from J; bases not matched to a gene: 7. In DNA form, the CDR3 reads TGTGCCAGCAGGCCTACAGGGGGCGCAGAGCAGTTCTTC. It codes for CASRPTGGAEQFF.

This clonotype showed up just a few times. The CDR3 is CASSLAMAGGGEKLFF. For the CDR3, the DNA is TGCGCCAGCAGCTTGGCCATGGCAGGGGGCGGTGAAAAACTGTTTTTT. The rearrangement joins TRBV5-1 to TRBJ1-4; 8 bases are shared with TRBD1. Germline V CDR1 and CDR2: SGHRS, YFSETQ. V lost 0 bases, J lost 7 bases, and 8 bases stayed unmatched. This CDR3 is built from 16 residues.

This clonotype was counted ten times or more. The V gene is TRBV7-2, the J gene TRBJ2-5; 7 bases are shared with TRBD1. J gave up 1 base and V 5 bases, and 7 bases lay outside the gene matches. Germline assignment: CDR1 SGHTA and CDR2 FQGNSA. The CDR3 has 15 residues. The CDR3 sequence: CASSLQTGIQETQYF. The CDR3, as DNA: TGTGCCAGCAGCCTACAGACAGGGATCCAAGAGACCCAGTACTTC.

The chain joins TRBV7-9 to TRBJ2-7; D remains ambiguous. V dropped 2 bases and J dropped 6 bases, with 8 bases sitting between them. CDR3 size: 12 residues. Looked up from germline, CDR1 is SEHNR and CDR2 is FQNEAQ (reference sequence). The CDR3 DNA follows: TGTGCCAGCAGCTTAAAAGGCCCCGAGCAGTACTTC. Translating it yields CASSLKGPEQYF.